This TCR beta chain was identified in a study of blood T cell repertoires in COVID-19. Study background: There were acute and convalescent COVID-19 samples, and they came from the United States, Italy and Spain. Nucleic acid was either cDNA or gDNA, and it came from T cells, B-cell-depleted T cells, or PBMCs.

Authors' data handling: Using reference gene primer amplification, nucleated cell counts were estimated. Profiling relied on immunoSEQ multiplex PCR, and the TCRdb table lists in-frame clones only, not all of them. The V and J calls and the clone size are those of that table, but D and trimming were determined from the DNA. The table records approximately 210,000 clones, 70% to 90% of them present only once. CDR3 size: 15 residues. J was trimmed by 5 bases and V by 4 bases; bases with no gene match: 5. Germline-derived CDR1 and CDR2 are SEHNR and FQNEAQ (reference sequence). The sequence derives from a middle-aged man with COVID-19, enrolled during active disease. The specimen sequenced was peripheral blood. The rearrangement uses TRBV7-9 and TRBJ1-6; 7 bases are a match to TRBD1. CDR3 loop: CASSSPGQNNSPLHF. The DNA of the CDR3 is TGTGCCAGCAGCTCCCCGGGACAGAATAATTCACCCCTCCACTTT.